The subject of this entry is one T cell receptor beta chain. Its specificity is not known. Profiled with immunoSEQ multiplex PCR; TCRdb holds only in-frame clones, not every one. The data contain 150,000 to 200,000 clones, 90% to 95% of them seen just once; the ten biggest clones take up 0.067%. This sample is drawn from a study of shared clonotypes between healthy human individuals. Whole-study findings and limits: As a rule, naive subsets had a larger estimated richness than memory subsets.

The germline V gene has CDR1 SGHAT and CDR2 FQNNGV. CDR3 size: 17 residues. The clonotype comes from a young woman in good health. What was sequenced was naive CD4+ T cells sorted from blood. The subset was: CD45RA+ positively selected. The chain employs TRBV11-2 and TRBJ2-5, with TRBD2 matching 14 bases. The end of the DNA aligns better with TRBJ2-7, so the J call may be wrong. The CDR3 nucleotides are TGTGCCAGCAGCAAAACGACTAGCGGGAGGGACGCCTACGAGCAGTACTTC. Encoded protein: CASSKTTSGRDAYEQYF.